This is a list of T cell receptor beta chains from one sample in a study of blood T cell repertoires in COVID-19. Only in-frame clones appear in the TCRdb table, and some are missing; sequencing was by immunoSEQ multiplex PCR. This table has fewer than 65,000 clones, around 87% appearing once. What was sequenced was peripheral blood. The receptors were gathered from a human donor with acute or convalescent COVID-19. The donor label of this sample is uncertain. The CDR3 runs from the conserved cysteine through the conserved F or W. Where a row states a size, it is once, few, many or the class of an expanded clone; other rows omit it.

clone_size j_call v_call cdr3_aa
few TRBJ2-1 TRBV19 CASSIEAGGTYNEQFF
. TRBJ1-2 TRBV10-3 CAISLGGQIYGYTF
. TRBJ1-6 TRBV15 CATSPKADSPLHF
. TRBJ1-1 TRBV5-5 CASSGDRGRSTEAFF
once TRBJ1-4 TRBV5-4 CASSLLGGGQGPEKLFF
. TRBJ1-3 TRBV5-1 CASSLSGSSGNTIYF
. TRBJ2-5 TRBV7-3 CASSLTSAGGETQYF
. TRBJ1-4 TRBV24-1 CATRGGANEKLFF
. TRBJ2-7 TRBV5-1 CASSWTTGSSYEQYF
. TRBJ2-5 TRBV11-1 CASSFLAEGQETQYF
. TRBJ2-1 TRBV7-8 CASSQGLAGRNEQFF
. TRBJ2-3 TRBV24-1 CATSDLVGLAARETQYF
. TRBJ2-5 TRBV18 CASAGSATQETQYF
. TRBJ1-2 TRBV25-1 CASSEAGDLYGYTF
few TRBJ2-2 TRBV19 CASSISLTSGRGKDGELFF
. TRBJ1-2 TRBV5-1 CASSLSSILEGGYTF
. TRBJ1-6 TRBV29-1 CSVLEGDSPLHF
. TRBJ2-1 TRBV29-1 CSVGGQAGSGEQFF
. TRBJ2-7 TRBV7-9 CASSLGTGSAPYEQYF
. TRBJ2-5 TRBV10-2 CASSDPGTLSGETQYF
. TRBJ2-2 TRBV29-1 CSVSEGANTGELFF
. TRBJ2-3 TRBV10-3 CAISGGLALDTQYF
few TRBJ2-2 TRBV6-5 CASSSGRARTGELFF
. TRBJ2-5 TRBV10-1 CASSGPGQGKETQYF
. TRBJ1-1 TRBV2 CASSVAGGPNTEAFF
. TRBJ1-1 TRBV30 CAWQGYTEAFF
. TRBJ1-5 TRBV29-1 CSVSQGWNQPQHF
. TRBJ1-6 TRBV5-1 CASSFGTANSPLHF
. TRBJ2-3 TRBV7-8 CASSRDSLSTDTQYF
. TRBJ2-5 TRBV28 CASSLISLEETQYF
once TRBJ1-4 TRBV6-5 CASSRDRDEKLFF
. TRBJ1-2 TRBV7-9 CASSLGQGKDYGYTF
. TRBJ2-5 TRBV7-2 CASSQSGIQETQYF
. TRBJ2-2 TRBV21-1 CASSLRPAGTNTGELFF
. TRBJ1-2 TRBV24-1 CATSGGSRTYGYTF
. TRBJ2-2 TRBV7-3 CASSRGLVNTGELFF
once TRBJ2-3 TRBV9 CASSVLIPTGTLTDTQYF
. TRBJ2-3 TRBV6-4 CASSSGGATDTQYF
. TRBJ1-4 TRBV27 CASSLSKGQGLEKLFF
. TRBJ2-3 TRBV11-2 CASSYSGLTDTQYF
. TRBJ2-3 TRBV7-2 CASSGWDSTDTQYF
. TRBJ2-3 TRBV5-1 CASRSGTGGGMGTDTQYF
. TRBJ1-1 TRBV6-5 CASSPYGKGGTEAFF
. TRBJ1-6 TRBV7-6 CASSIQGADSPLHF
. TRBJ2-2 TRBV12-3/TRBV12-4 CASSLSDTGELFF
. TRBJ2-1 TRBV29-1 CSVEDRERYNEQFF
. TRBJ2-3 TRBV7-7 CASSLDRASTDTQYF
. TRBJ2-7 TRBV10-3 CASRDTSYEQYF
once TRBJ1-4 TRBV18 CASSPGGGLNEKLFF
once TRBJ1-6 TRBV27 CASSLGGPGGYSPLHF
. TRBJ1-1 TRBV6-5 CASRNSGSPEAFF
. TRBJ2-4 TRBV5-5 CASSLPGGLTKNIQYF
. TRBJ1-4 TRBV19 CASSPTGGVNEKLFF
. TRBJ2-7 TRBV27 CASSPLISGIMYEQYF